This T cell receptor (beta chain) is drawn from a study of vaccination and CD4 T cells after COVID-19. About the study: A CEFX pool, an HIV-1 Nef pool, or no peptide went to control cultures.

Indicated treatment: 10-day PBMC culture with coronavirus spike peptide pools or control peptides (ViraFEST assay). Cultured CD4+ T cell DNA underwent sequencing with the Oncomine TCR Beta short-read assay. Genomic DNA was isolated from cultured CD4+ T cells. Each CDR3 protein is one row after TCRdb ran MiXCR on the PCR reads. The sample carries about 12,000 distinct CDR3 sequences, about three fifths recorded once. Trimming removed 5 bases from V and 3 bases from J, with 14 bases in between. The CDR3 totals 15 residues. Germline V gene data show CDR1 as SGHTA and CDR2 as FQGNSA. Worth noting for this clonotype: The antigen remains unidentified.

The clonotype originates from a human donor who had recovered from COVID-19. The specimen was CD4+ T cells from blood, cultured in vitro, collected before SARS-CoV-2 vaccination. The rearrangement uses TRBV7-2 and TRBJ1-3, with D perhaps TRBD1 (6 bases). The chain's CDR3 is CASSPLDSLGNTIYF. Written as DNA, the CDR3 is TGTGCCAGCAGCCCCCTGGACAGTCTTGGAAACACCATATATTTT.